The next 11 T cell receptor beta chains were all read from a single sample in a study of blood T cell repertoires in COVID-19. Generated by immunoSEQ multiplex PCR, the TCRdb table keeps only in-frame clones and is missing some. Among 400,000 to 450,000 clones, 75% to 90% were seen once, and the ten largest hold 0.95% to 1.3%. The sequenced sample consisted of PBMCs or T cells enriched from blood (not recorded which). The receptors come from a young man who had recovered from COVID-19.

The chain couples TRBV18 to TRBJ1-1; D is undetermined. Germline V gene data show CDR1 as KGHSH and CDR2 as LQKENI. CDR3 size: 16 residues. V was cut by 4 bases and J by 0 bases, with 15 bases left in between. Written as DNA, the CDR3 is TGTGCCAGCTCACTGGCGAGTGGAGCGATGAACACTGAAGCTTTCTTT. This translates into CASSLASGAMNTEAFF.

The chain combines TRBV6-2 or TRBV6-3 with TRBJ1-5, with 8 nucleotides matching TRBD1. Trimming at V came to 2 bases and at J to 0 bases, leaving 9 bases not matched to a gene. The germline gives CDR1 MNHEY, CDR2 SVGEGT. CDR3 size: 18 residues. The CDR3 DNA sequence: TGTGCCAGCAGTTACGCTCGGACAGGGAAGCATAGCAATCAGCCCCAGCATTTT. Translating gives CASSYARTGKHSNQPQHF.

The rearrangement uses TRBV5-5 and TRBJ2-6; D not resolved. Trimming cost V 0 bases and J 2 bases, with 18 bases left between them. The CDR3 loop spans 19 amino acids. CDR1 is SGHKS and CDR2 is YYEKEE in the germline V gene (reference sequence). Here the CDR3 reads CASSLVWHLSGPGANVLTF. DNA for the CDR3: TGTGCCAGCAGCTTGGTCTGGCACCTCTCTGGTCCTGGGGCCAACGTCCTGACTTTC.

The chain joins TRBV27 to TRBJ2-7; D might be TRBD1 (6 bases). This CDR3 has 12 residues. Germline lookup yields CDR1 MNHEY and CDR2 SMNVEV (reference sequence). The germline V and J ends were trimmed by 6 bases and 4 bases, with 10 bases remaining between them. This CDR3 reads CASRTRGYEQYF. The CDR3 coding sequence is TGTGCCAGCAGAACCAGGGGTTACGAGCAGTACTTC.

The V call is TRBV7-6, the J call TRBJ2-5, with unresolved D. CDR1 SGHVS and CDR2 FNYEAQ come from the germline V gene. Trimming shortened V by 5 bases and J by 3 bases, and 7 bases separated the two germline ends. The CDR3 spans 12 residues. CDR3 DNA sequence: TGTGCCAGCAGCCAACGGGAAGAGACCCAGTACTTC. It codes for CASSQREETQYF.

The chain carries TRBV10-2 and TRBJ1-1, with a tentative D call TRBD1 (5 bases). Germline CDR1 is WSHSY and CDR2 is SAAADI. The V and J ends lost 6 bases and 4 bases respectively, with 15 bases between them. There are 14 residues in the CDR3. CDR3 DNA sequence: TGCGCCAGCAGGGGGGAGGGGAGGAGCACTGAAGCTTTCTTT. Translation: CASRGEGRSTEAFF.

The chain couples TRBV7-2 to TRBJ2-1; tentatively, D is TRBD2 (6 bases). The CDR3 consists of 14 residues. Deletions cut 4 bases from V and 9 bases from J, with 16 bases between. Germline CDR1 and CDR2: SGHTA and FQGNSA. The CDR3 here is CASSSLGLAFEQFF. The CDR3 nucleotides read TGTGCCAGCAGCTCGCTTGGGCTAGCGTTTGAGCAGTTCTTC. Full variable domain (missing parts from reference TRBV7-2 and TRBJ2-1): GAGVSQSPSNKVTEKGKDVELRCDPISGHTALYWYRQSLGQGLEFLIYFQGNSAPDKSGLPSDRFSAERTGGSVSTLTIQRTQQEDSAVYLCASSSLGLAFEQFFGPGTRLTVL.

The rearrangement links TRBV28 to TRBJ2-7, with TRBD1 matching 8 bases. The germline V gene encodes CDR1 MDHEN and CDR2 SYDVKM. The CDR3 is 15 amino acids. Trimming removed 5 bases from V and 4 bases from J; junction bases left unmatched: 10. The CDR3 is CASSGQGRGIYEQYF. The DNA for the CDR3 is TGTGCCAGCAGTGGACAGGGTCGTGGTATTTACGAGCAGTACTTC.

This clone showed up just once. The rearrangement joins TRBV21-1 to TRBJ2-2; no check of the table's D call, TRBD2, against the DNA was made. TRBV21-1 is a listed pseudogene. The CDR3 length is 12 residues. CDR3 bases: TGTGCCAGCAGCGAGTCCCTGGGGGAGCTGTTTTTT. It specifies CASSESLGELFF.

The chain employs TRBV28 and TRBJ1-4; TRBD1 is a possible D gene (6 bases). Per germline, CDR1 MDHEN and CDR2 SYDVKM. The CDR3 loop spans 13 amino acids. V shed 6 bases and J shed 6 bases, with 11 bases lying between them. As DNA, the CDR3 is TGTGCCAGCAGAGGGGGGGGTTATGAAAAACTGTTTTTT. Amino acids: CASRGGGYEKLFF.

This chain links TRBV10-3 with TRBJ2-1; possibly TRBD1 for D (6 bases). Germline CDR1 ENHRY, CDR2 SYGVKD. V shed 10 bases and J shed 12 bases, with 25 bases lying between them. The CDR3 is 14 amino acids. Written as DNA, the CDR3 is TGTGCCACCCTAAAGGATGCTGGGGGACACGGGCAGTTCTTC. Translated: CATLKDAGGHGQFF.